The 13 T cell receptor beta chains below were found in one sample sequenced in a study of regulatory T cells in long-lasting Graves disease. Time point given: newly diagnosed GD, antithyroid drugs for less than 3 months. Generation of the TCR library employed RNA extracted from PBMCs. Arm-PCR with iRepertoire HTBI primers amplified the CDR3 regions for these TCR beta libraries. TCRdb reprocessed the multiplex PCR reads with MiXCR, giving one entry per CDR3 protein. The table lists some 500,000 distinct CDR3 sequences, approximately 15% of them singletons. These same data were also listed under a study on T cells in Graves' hyperthyroidism and ophthalmopathy.

Sequencing used peripheral blood mononuclear cells (PBMCs), obtained at new diagnosis, from a patient treated with antithyroid drugs. Receptor source: a man in his thirties or forties with Graves disease.

The table lists this clonotype with many counts. This sequence joins TRBV6-2 or TRBV6-3 and TRBJ2-3, with D uncertain. Germline V gene sequence: CDR1 MNHEY, CDR2 SVGEGT. V gave up 2 bases and J gave up 6 bases, with 12 bases separating them. The CDR3 extends over 14 amino acids. The CDR3 DNA reads as TGTGCCAGCAGTTACATCGCCACCCCGGATACGCAGTATTTT. Residues: CASSYIATPDTQYF.

This clonotype was observed a few times. The gene calls are TRBV10-2 and TRBJ1-6; possibly TRBD1 for D (6 bases). The CDR3 covers 13 residues. V gave up 9 bases and J gave up 11 bases, with 17 bases separating them. The V gene's germline CDR1 is WSHSY and CDR2 SAAADI. DNA of the CDR3: TGCGCCAGGGTTAGGGGGTCCCCTCCACCCCTCCACTTT. It codes for CARVRGSPPPLHF.

In this sample, this clonotype turned up a few times. The chain links TRBV29-1 to TRBJ1-1, with D uncertain. The CDR3 is 11 amino acids. Germline V gene lookup returns CDR1 SQVTM and CDR2 ANQGSEA. Trimming pared 4 bases from V and 1 base from J, leaving 4 bases between. CDR3 loop: CSVVKNTEAFF. Here the CDR3 DNA reads TGCAGCGTTGTTAAGAACACTGAAGCTTTCTTT.

The chain employs TRBV29-1 and TRBJ2-2, with D possibly matching TRBD1 (5 bases). The V end was cut by 2 bases, the J end by 1 base, with 11 bases between. The CDR3 is 15 residues long. Germline CDR1 is SQVTM and CDR2 is ANQGSEA. The CDR3 DNA follows: TGCAGCGTTGAACTTACTCAGGGGAACACCGGGGAGCTGTTTTTT. Translation: CSVELTQGNTGELFF.

This clonotype was picked up a small number of times. J is TRBJ2-1 and V is TRBV10-2; TRBD2 agrees at 10 bases. The ends lost 4 bases at V and 0 bases at J; junction bases unmatched: 3. Germline CDR1 and CDR2: WSHSY and SAAADI. The CDR3 covers 16 residues. CDR3 sequence reads: CASSGGTSDSYNEQFF. CDR3 DNA: TGCGCCAGCAGTGGCGGGACTAGCGACTCCTACAATGAGCAGTTCTTC.

In its sample, this clonotype was seen many times. V gene TRBV19 combines with J gene TRBJ1-5, with D possibly being TRBD1 (6 bases). The CDR3 is made up of 16 amino acids. Looked up from germline, CDR1 is LNHDA and CDR2 is SQIVND (reference sequence). V lost 3 bases, J lost 0 bases, and 12 bases lay in between. The CDR3 here is CASSIIRGGSNQPQHF. The DNA of the CDR3 is TGTGCCAGTAGTATTATCAGGGGAGGTAGCAATCAGCCCCAGCATTTT.

Ten or more counts support this clonotype. The rearrangement links TRBV7-2 to TRBJ2-3; the match to TRBD1 covers 8 bases. V gave up 3 bases and J gave up 5 bases; unmatched junction bases: 10. The germline V gene encodes CDR1 SGHTA and CDR2 FQGNSA. This CDR3 comprises 16 residues. Here the CDR3 reads CASSFSPGGAGDTQYF. In nucleotides, the CDR3 is TGTGCCAGCAGCTTTTCACCAGGGGGCGCGGGAGATACGCAGTATTTT. The full variable domain, in which reference TRBV7-2 and TRBJ2-3 provide the parts outside the CDR3, is GAGVSQSPSNKVTEKGKDVELRCDPISGHTALYWYRQSLGQGLEFLIYFQGNSAPDKSGLPSDRFSAERTGGSVSTLTIQRTQQEDSAVYLCASSFSPGGAGDTQYFGPGTRLTVL.

A few counts support this clonotype. The V call is TRBV20-1, the J call TRBJ2-7; 8 bases fit TRBD2. After removal of 0 bases from V and 2 bases from J, the junction contained 9 bases not matched to a gene. CDR1 and CDR2 (germline): DFQATT, SNEGSKA (reference sequence). The CDR3 is 16 amino acids. CDR3 residues: CSARDLISGMAYEQYF. CDR3 sequence (DNA): TGCAGTGCTAGAGATCTAATTAGCGGGATGGCCTACGAGCAGTACTTC.

This clonotype appeared many times. This chain uses TRBV20-1 with TRBJ2-5, with 9 bases matching TRBD1. The germline gives CDR1 DFQATT, CDR2 SNEGSKA (reference sequence). The CDR3 is made up of 14 amino acids. The V segment lost 0 bases and the J segment 5 bases; nucleotides outside the gene matches: 4. CDR3 sequence reads: CSAREQGATETQYF. The CDR3, as DNA: TGCAGTGCTAGAGAACAGGGGGCTACGGAGACCCAGTACTTC.

In its sample, this clonotype was seen many times. The chain combines TRBV2 with TRBJ2-5, with 7 bases lining up with TRBD2. Per the germline V gene, CDR1 is SNHLY and CDR2 is FYNNEI. With V trimmed by 6 bases and J by 4 bases, 2 bases remained unmatched. The CDR3 loop spans 12 amino acids. In nucleotides, the CDR3 is TGTGCCAGCAGGATAGCGGGAGAGACCCAGTACTTC. Translated: CASRIAGETQYF.

The chain employs TRBV29-1 and TRBJ2-7; maybe TRBD2 (5 bases). Between the trimmed V and J ends, which lost 5 bases and 6 bases, there was a span of 8 bases. Germline V gene lookup returns CDR1 SQVTM and CDR2 ANQGSEA. The CDR3 totals 10 residues. CDR3 in amino acids: CSVTSGEQYF. CDR3 in DNA: TGCAGCGTTACAAGCGGCGAGCAGTACTTC.

Note on this clonotype: At one boundary the junction diverges from the germline segment, which might be a read error. This chain joins TRBV5-1 and TRBJ2-3; 9 positions match TRBD1. The CDR3 loop spans 16 amino acids. Germline V gene data show CDR1 as SGHRS and CDR2 as YFSETQ. The CDR3 nucleotides are TGCGCCGGCAGCTTGGCCCCCGGACAGGGGACAGATACGCAGTATTTT. It codes for CAGSLAPGQGTDTQYF.

The sample holds many counts of this clonotype. V is TRBV12-3 or TRBV12-4 and J is TRBJ2-5, with no clear D. The CDR3 is made up of 12 amino acids. V lost 3 bases and J 4 bases, leaving 6 bases between the germline ends. The CDR3 sequence: CASSLHLETQYF. The CDR3 DNA reads as TGTGCCAGCAGTTTGCACTTAGAGACCCAGTACTTC.